These 6 T cell receptor beta chains were sequenced from one sample in a study of blood T cell repertoires in COVID-19. The assay was immunoSEQ multiplex PCR, and TCRdb's table has in-frame clones only and misses some. The sample lists over 50,000 clones, about 81% occurring once. Sequenced material: peripheral blood. The source of these receptors is a man older than 75 with acute or convalescent COVID-19.

This chain links TRBV15 with TRBJ1-1, with D possibly being TRBD1 (6 bases). Germline V lookup: CDR1 LNHNV, CDR2 YYDKDF (reference sequence). The CDR3 is 12 residues long. Trimming took off 5 bases at V and 14 bases at J, with 18 bases between the two ends. The DNA of the CDR3 is TGTGCCACCAGCCGGGACATCGGGTCTAGGTTCTTT. Its protein product is CATSRDIGSRFF.

This sequence joins TRBV4-3 and TRBJ2-7; D gene unclear. The CDR3 is 15 residues long. Trimming took 1 base from V and 1 from J, leaving 11 bases between them. Germline V gene sequence: CDR1 LGHNA, CDR2 YSLEER. For the CDR3, the DNA is TGCGCCAGCAGCCAAGCAGAGGATAGTTCCTACGAGCAGTACTTC. The encoded protein is CASSQAEDSSYEQYF.

In the case of this clone: Sequence at one end of the junction differs from germline and may be a read error. This chain uses TRBV7-7 with TRBJ2-3; 7 nucleotides align to TRBD1. This CDR3 spans 13 amino acids. The germline gives CDR1 SSHAT, CDR2 FNYEAQ (reference sequence). The CDR3 DNA follows: TGTGCTAGCAGCCCGGGGACAGCAGATACGCAGTATTTT. This translates into CASSPGTADTQYF.

The gene calls are TRBV7-2 and TRBJ2-2, with 9 positions matching TRBD1. This CDR3 contains 15 residues. J gave up 5 bases and V 4 bases, and 5 bases lay outside the gene matches. Germline CDR1 reads SGHTA; CDR2 reads FQGNSA. For the CDR3, the DNA is TGTGCCAGCAGCTGGGGACAGGGAGCTACCGGGGAGCTGTTTTTT. Translated, it gives CASSWGQGATGELFF. The complete variable domain, with remaining parts taken from reference TRBV7-2 and TRBJ2-2, reads GAGVSQSPSNKVTEKGKDVELRCDPISGHTALYWYRQSLGQGLEFLIYFQGNSAPDKSGLPSDRFSAERTGGSVSTLTIQRTQQEDSAVYLCASSWGQGATGELFFGEGSRLTVL.

V gene TRBV18 combines with J gene TRBJ2-7, with 10 bases lining up with TRBD1. The germline V gene encodes CDR1 KGHSH and CDR2 LQKENI. This CDR3 has 16 residues. With V trimmed by 2 bases and J by 5 bases, 9 bases remained unmatched. The CDR3 is CASSPTQDRGTHEQYF. CDR3 nucleotides: TGTGCCAGCTCACCAACCCAGGACAGGGGGACCCACGAGCAGTACTTC.

The CDR3 nucleotides are TGCGCCAGCAGTGACCACTGGACAGGTCGAGCCCCAGATACGCAGTATTTT. Translated, it gives CASSDHWTGRAPDTQYF. The chain couples TRBV10-1 to TRBJ2-3; TRBD1 matches at 7 bases. The ends lost 3 bases at V and 4 bases at J; junction bases unmatched: 13. The germline V gene encodes CDR1 WNHNN and CDR2 SYGVQD (reference sequence). The CDR3 is 17 residues long.